This TCR beta chain was recovered during a study of shared clonotypes between healthy human individuals. This CDR3 contains 14 residues. The germline V gene has CDR1 WSHSY and CDR2 SAAADI. V dropped 4 bases and J dropped 9 bases, with 16 bases sitting between them. The repertoire was sequenced with immunoSEQ multiplex PCR; TCRdb's copy has only in-frame clones and lacks some. The repertoire consists of around 2.5 million clones, with 93% occurring once and the leading ten covering 0.36%. To note about this clone: Its antigen is unidentified.

Broader study findings: The donor pool, a small one, limited the genetic and exposure-history diversity represented.

Healthy and HIV-negative, the adult donors had no recent acute infections or vaccinations. The gene calls are TRBV10-2 and TRBJ2-1; D gene ambiguous. The TCR was taken from a man younger than 35 in good health. Some clones in this sample may be carry-over from other donors' samples. Sequenced: naive CD4+ T cells from PBMCs. Documented subset: CD45RA+ positively selected. In DNA form, the CDR3 reads TGCGCCAGCAGTGGTTTAGTAGCTAGGAGTGAGCAGTTCTTC. Its protein product is CASSGLVARSEQFF.